A single sample is the source of the 11 T cell receptor beta chains below, sequenced in a study of T cells in Graves' hyperthyroidism and ophthalmopathy. Amplification yielded TCR beta CDR3 regions, with RNA transcripts as the source. HTBI primers were used for first-round RT-PCR of the TCR CDR3. Each CDR3 protein is one row after TCRdb ran MiXCR on the multiplex PCR reads. The sample lists some 350,000 distinct CDR3 sequences, 19% occurring once. The source material was blood. The receptors were sampled from a young woman with Graves' hyperthyroidism.

At least ten counts were recorded for this clonotype. This chain links TRBV24-1 with TRBJ1-2; a possible D gene is TRBD1 (5 bases). Germline CDR1 KGHDR, CDR2 SFDVKD. V was pared by 3 bases and J by 4 bases, with 11 bases between. CDR3 length: 14 residues. As DNA, the CDR3 is TGTGCCACCAGTGATGGGGACGGCCTCTATGGCTACACCTTC. This encodes CATSDGDGLYGYTF.

Ten or more counts support this clonotype. The chain links TRBV19 to TRBJ1-2, with D possibly matching TRBD1 (5 bases). There are 14 residues in the CDR3. Germline CDR1 LNHDA, CDR2 SQIVND (reference sequence). Trimming removed 6 bases from V and 14 bases from J, with 25 bases in between. CDR3 in DNA: TGTGCCAGTAGCCCCTCGGGGCGGATACTCGGGCCAACCTTC. Protein product: CASSPSGRILGPTF. Complete variable domain (other parts from reference TRBV19 and TRBJ1-2): DGGITQSPKYLFRKEGQNVTLSCEQNLNHDAMYWYRQDPGQGLRLIYYSQIVNDFQKGDIAEGYSVSREKKESFPLTVTSAQKNPTAFYLCASSPSGRILGPTFGSGTRLTVV.

This clonotype was counted ten times or more. The chain links TRBV20-1 to TRBJ1-2; 8 nucleotides match TRBD1. This CDR3 contains 14 residues. The germline V gene encodes CDR1 DFQATT and CDR2 SNEGSKA (reference sequence). After removal of 5 bases from V and 2 bases from J, the junction contained 7 bases not matched to a gene. The CDR3 region has the DNA TGCAGTGCTCAAGACAGGGGCCGAAACTATGGCTACACCTTC. Protein sequence: CSAQDRGRNYGYTF.

This clonotype was seen ten or more times. V usage is TRBV2 and J usage is TRBJ2-7; D is possibly TRBD2 (5 bases). CDR3 size: 13 residues. V lost 1 base to trimming and J lost 5 bases, with 9 bases between them. Germline CDR1 SNHLY, CDR2 FYNNEI. The CDR3 reads CASSEGTRDEQYF. The CDR3 coding sequence is TGTGCCAGCAGTGAAGGGACGAGGGACGAGCAGTACTTC.

This clonotype was seen ten or more times. The chain joins TRBV10-3 to TRBJ2-5; D may match TRBD1 or TRBD2 (5 bases each). Germline V gene sequence: CDR1 ENHRY, CDR2 SYGVKD. Trimming took 11 bases from V and 6 from J, leaving 19 bases between them. The CDR3 is made up of 13 amino acids. As DNA, the CDR3 is TGTGCCGCCCGGGACGATCAGTCACAGACCCAGTACTTC. Translation: CAARDDQSQTQYF.

This clonotype was picked up many times. The V call is TRBV19, the J call TRBJ1-5, with 7 bases identical to TRBD1. The junction had 8 bases not matched to a gene; V was cut back by 8 bases and J by 10 bases. Looked up from germline, CDR1 is LNHDA and CDR2 is SQIVND (reference sequence). CDR3 length equals 12 residues. CDR3 in amino acids: CASAQGSNPQHF. The CDR3 nucleotides are TGTGCCAGTGCACAGGGGAGTAATCCCCAGCATTTT.

In regard to this clonotype: Given a much more abundant clone one base away, this may be a read error. The V and J genes are TRBV6-5 and TRBJ2-5; no clear D. This CDR3 has 14 residues. Looked up from germline, CDR1 is MNHEY and CDR2 is SVGAGI. The CDR3 nucleotides read TGTGCCAGCAGTTACTCGGAAGCCCAAGAGAGCCAGTACTTC. Amino acids: CASSYSEAQESQYF.

CDR3 sequence: CASSHPTGTEAFF. The CDR3 nucleotides are TGTGCCAGCAGCCACCCGACGGGGACTGAAGCTTTCTTT. The chain is built from TRBV3-1 and TRBJ1-1; no clear D gene. V was pared by 3 bases and J by 5 bases, with 10 bases between. CDR3 length: 13 amino acids. Germline V CDR1 and CDR2: LGHDT, YNNKEL (reference sequence).

This clonotype was found many times. The V and J genes are TRBV20-1 and TRBJ2-7; D perhaps matches TRBD1 (6 bases). Germline-derived CDR1 and CDR2 are DFQATT and SNEGSKA (reference sequence). V lost 6 bases and J 0 bases, leaving 15 bases between the germline ends. The CDR3 is 14 residues long. CDR3: CSARTGSSSYEQYF. Written as DNA, the CDR3 is TGCAGTGCAAGAACAGGGTCAAGCTCCTACGAGCAGTACTTC.

This clonotype was recorded many times. This rearrangement joins TRBV10-3 to TRBJ1-3, with D perhaps matching TRBD1 (5 bases). Germline loops: CDR1 ENHRY, CDR2 SYGVKD. The CDR3 runs 15 residues. V was clipped by 3 bases and J by 0 bases, with 9 bases between them. Here the CDR3 DNA reads TGTGCCATCAGTGATCCGGGGACCTCTGGAAACACCATATATTTT. Amino acids: CAISDPGTSGNTIYF.

This clonotype was recorded many times. The chain uses TRBV6-1 and TRBJ2-5; D may be TRBD1 (5 bases). Germline V lookup: CDR1 MNHNS, CDR2 SASEGT. The CDR3 extends over 13 amino acids. Between the trimmed V and J ends, which lost 4 bases and 8 bases, there was a span of 14 bases. The CDR3 here is CASSAADTRTQYF. The CDR3 bases are TGTGCCAGCAGTGCGGCGGACACGCGTACCCAGTACTTC.